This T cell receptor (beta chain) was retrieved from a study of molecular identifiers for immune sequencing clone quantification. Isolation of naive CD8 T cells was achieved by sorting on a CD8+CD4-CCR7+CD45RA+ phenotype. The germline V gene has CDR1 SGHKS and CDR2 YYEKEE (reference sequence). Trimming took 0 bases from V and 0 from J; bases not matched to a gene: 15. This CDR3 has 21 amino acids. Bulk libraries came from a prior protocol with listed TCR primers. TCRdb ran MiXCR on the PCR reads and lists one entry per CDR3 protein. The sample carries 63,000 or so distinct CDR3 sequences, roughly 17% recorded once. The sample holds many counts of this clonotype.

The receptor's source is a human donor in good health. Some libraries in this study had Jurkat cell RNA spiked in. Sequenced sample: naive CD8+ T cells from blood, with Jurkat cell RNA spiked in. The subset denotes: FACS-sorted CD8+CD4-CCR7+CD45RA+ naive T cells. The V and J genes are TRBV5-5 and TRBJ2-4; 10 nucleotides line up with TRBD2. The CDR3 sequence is CASSLVDSGRPLTLAKNIQYF. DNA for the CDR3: TGTGCCAGCAGCTTGGTGGATAGCGGGAGGCCCCTGACGCTAGCCAAAAACATTCAGTACTTC.